This T cell receptor (beta chain) came from a study of control samples from healthy donors and cancer patients. CDR3 size: 16 residues. Unmatched junction bases numbered 12, after V lost 6 bases and J lost 4 bases. Germline V gene lookup returns CDR1 SNHLY and CDR2 FYNNEI. Profiling relied on immunoSEQ multiplex PCR, and the TCRdb table lists in-frame clones only, not all of them. Of 75,000 to 95,000 clones listed, around nine tenths are singletons. Sequences were obtained from blood. The source of this sequence is a woman aged 18-30 years in good health. The chain has TRBV2 and TRBJ1-2; 9 bases align to TRBD1. The CDR3 spells CASRGGMGQGGYGYTF. In nucleotides, the CDR3 is TGTGCCAGCAGAGGGGGGATGGGACAGGGCGGCTATGGCTACACCTTC.